One sample yielded the 22 T cell receptor beta chains listed below, sequenced in a study of T-cell reconstitution after alpha-beta-depleted transplantation in children. As it was prepared, the TCRbeta library received unique molecular identifiers. TCRdb called the PCR reads again in MiXCR, with one record for every CDR3 protein. The data contain some 300,000 distinct CDR3 sequences, 10% to 13% of them singletons. The sequenced sample was PBMCs from the stem cell graft donor, obtained from the stem cell graft. These receptors came from a human donor who donated a stem cell graft to a child with acute lymphoblastic leukemia.

The V and J genes are TRBV18 and TRBJ2-5, with 9 bases matching TRBD1. The ends lost 4 bases at V and 3 bases at J; junction bases unmatched: 12. CDR3 length equals 17 residues. From germline, CDR1 is KGHSH and CDR2 LQKENI. The DNA of the CDR3 is TGTGCCAGCTCACAAACCCAGGACAGGGGCCGAAAAGAGACCCAGTACTTC. Protein product: CASSQTQDRGRKETQYF.

This clonotype was counted between two and nine times. The CDR3 loop reads CASTGGQKGVEKLFF. CDR3 bases: TGTGCCAGCACCGGGGGTCAAAAGGGAGTAGAAAAACTGTTTTTT. The chain links TRBV28 to TRBJ1-4; D may be TRBD1 (5 bases). CDR1 and CDR2 (germline): MDHEN, SYDVKM. V was clipped by 7 bases and J by 8 bases, with 20 bases between them. CDR3 length: 15 amino acids.

This chain connects TRBV7-6 to TRBJ1-2; 8 bases match TRBD1. The V segment lost 5 bases and the J segment 7 bases; nucleotides outside the gene matches: 9. The CDR3 loop spans 14 amino acids. From germline, CDR1 is SGHVS and CDR2 FNYEAQ. The CDR3 nucleotides are TGTGCCAGCAGCGCACCGACAGGGGTGGGTGGCTACACCTTC. Amino acids: CASSAPTGVGGYTF.

This clonotype has a handful of counts. The chain joins TRBV7-9 to TRBJ1-4, with D maybe TRBD1 (5 bases). V was pared by 5 bases and J by 5 bases, with 12 bases between. Germline V lookup: CDR1 SEHNR, CDR2 FQNEAQ (reference sequence). The CDR3 length is 14 residues. DNA of the CDR3: TGTGCCAGCAGCCCCCCAGGGCGGAATGAAAAACTGTTTTTT. This sequence encodes CASSPPGRNEKLFF.

This clonotype was picked up a small number of times. At one end, the junction sequence differs from germline, possibly due to a read error. V is TRBV27 and J is TRBJ2-7, with TRBD1 matching 8 bases. Germline V gene lookup returns CDR1 MNHEY and CDR2 SMNVEV (reference sequence). The CDR3 has 14 residues. The CDR3 DNA is TGTGCCAGCAGTTTAAGACAGGGGTCCTTCGAGCAGTACTTC. Its translation: CASSLRQGSFEQYF.

This chain joins TRBV29-1 and TRBJ2-1; 7 bases fit TRBD1. In germline, CDR1 is SQVTM, CDR2 ANQGSEA. CDR3 length: 11 residues. With V trimmed by 3 bases and J by 8 bases, 1 base remained unmatched. The CDR3 loop is CSVDQGDEQFF. CDR3 bases: TGCAGCGTTGATCAGGGGGATGAGCAGTTCTTC.

This clonotype was counted at least ten times. The rearrangement links TRBV18 to TRBJ1-1; the D is unclear. Germline CDR1 reads KGHSH; CDR2 reads LQKENI. The CDR3 has 13 amino acids. Trimming pared 2 bases from V and 11 bases from J, leaving 15 bases between. In DNA form, the CDR3 reads TGTGCCAGCTCACCAGCCGAGCCCATGGGTGCTTTCTTT. It encodes CASSPAEPMGAFF.

The table lists this clonotype with many counts. V gene TRBV7-9 combines with J gene TRBJ1-2; the match to TRBD1 covers 7 bases. This CDR3 has 13 amino acids. Germline V gene data show CDR1 as SEHNR and CDR2 as FQNEAQ (reference sequence). Losses at the gene ends were 5 bases for V and 8 bases for J; bases not matched to a gene: 8. The CDR3 DNA sequence: TGTGCCAGCAGCCCTCGACAGGGATACGGCTACACCTTC. Protein: CASSPRQGYGYTF.

This clonotype was seen a handful of times. The chain joins TRBV12-3 or TRBV12-4 to TRBJ2-7; 13 bases fit TRBD2. CDR3 size: 17 residues. Germline trimming cut 3 bases from V and 1 base from J; bases unmatched to any gene: 6. The CDR3 DNA reads as TGTGCCAGCAGTTTCCGACTAGCGGGAGGATTATCCTACGAGCAGTACTTC. This gives the protein CASSFRLAGGLSYEQYF.

V and J are TRBV5-1 and TRBJ1-1; D ambiguous. This CDR3 contains 15 residues. V shed 0 bases and J shed 2 bases, with 11 bases lying between them. In germline, CDR1 is SGHRS, CDR2 YFSETQ. CDR3 nucleotide sequence: TGCGCCAGCAGCTTGGATGGTGCGCGAAACACTGAAGCTTTCTTT. This gives the protein CASSLDGARNTEAFF.

This clonotype came up a few times. This rearrangement joins TRBV27 to TRBJ1-1; no clear D. The CDR3 contains 15 residues. Trimming left V 0 bases short and J 1 base short, with 9 bases between. Per the germline V gene, CDR1 is MNHEY and CDR2 is SMNVEV (reference sequence). The CDR3 nucleotides read TGTGCCAGCAGTTTATCGCCCTCAGCGAACACTGAAGCTTTCTTT. The encoded protein is CASSLSPSANTEAFF.

This clonotype has just a few counts. The chain carries TRBV12-3 or TRBV12-4 and TRBJ2-3; 7 bases agree with TRBD1. CDR3 length: 14 residues. With 6 bases clipped from V and 2 bases from J, the junction kept 5 bases outside the gene matches. The CDR3 DNA reads TGTGCCAGCAGAAATACAGGGGCCACAGATACGCAGTATTTT. This codes for CASRNTGATDTQYF.

This clonotype was counted only a few times. The chain links TRBV5-1 to TRBJ2-7, with a tentative D call TRBD1 (6 bases). This CDR3 is 15 amino acids long. Germline V CDR1 and CDR2: SGHRS, YFSETQ. V lost 2 bases to trimming and J lost 0 bases, with 12 bases between them. DNA for the CDR3: TGCGCCAGCAGCTTTGCCTTGGACAGCTCCTACGAGCAGTACTTC. Translation: CASSFALDSSYEQYF.

This clonotype was seen a handful of times. This chain joins TRBV15 and TRBJ1-5; 7 positions agree with TRBD1. V trimming: 4 bases; J trimming: 7 bases; junction bases outside the gene matches: 7. Germline V gives CDR1 LNHNV, CDR2 YYDKDF (reference sequence). CDR3 length: 14 amino acids. The CDR3 spells CATSINRGEQPQHF. In DNA form, the CDR3 reads TGTGCCACCAGCATAAACAGGGGAGAACAGCCCCAGCATTTT. Full variable domain (rest looked up from reference TRBV15 and TRBJ1-5): DAMVIQNPRYQVTQFGKPVTLSCSQTLNHNVMYWYQQKSSQAPKLLFHYYDKDFNNEADTPDNFQSRRPNTSFCFLDIRSPGLGDTAMYLCATSINRGEQPQHFGDGTRLSIL.

J is TRBJ1-1 and V is TRBV7-9, with TRBD1 matching 10 bases. Germline CDR1 reads SEHNR; CDR2 reads FQNEAQ (reference sequence). This CDR3 has 17 residues. Losses at the gene ends were 5 bases for V and 1 base for J; bases not matched to a gene: 10. The CDR3 region has the DNA TGTGCCAGCAGCCCAACCGGGACAGGGGACCCGAACACTGAAGCTTTCTTT. Its protein is CASSPTGTGDPNTEAFF.

This clonotype has just a few counts. The chain recombines TRBV2 with TRBJ2-7; the D is unclear. Trimming removed 1 base from V and 0 bases from J, with 10 bases in between. This CDR3 spans 15 amino acids. Germline V CDR1 and CDR2: SNHLY, FYNNEI. The DNA of the CDR3 is TGTGCCAGCAGTGAAGGTCCGGGCCTCTCCTACGAGCAGTACTTC. Its protein product is CASSEGPGLSYEQYF.

This clonotype occurred a few times. The junction shows a germline mismatch at one end, possibly a read error. V usage is TRBV20-1 and J usage is TRBJ2-6; 10 bases line up with TRBD2. The CDR3 is 17 amino acids. Per germline, CDR1 DFQATT and CDR2 SNEGSKA (reference sequence). This CDR3 is CSVAGTSVLSGANGLTF. CDR3 nucleotides: TGCAGTGTCGCCGGGACTAGCGTTCTCTCTGGGGCCAACGGCCTGACTTTC.

This clonotype was seen a handful of times. The chain couples TRBV14 to TRBJ1-1; D not certain. Germline V gene lookup returns CDR1 SGHDN and CDR2 FVKESK. The CDR3 is made up of 13 amino acids. V lost 0 bases and J lost 4, with 6 bases in between. CDR3 DNA sequence: TGTGCCAGCAGCCAAGATCCCATCACTGAAGCTTTCTTT. As protein: CASSQDPITEAFF.

The CDR3 here is CASSQVRLAGYGTDTQYF. In DNA form, the CDR3 reads TGCGCCAGCAGCCAAGTTCGGCTAGCGGGCTATGGCACAGATACGCAGTATTTT. This chain links TRBV4-1 with TRBJ2-3, with 8 bases fitting TRBD2. The ends lost 1 base at V and 1 base at J; junction bases unmatched: 10. This CDR3 has 18 residues. Germline CDR1 reads MGHRA; CDR2 reads YSYEKL.

This clonotype has just a few counts. This chain connects TRBV4-3 to TRBJ1-2, with D possibly being TRBD1 (6 bases). The V end was cut by 0 bases, the J end by 1 base, with 12 bases between. The CDR3 has 16 residues. The V gene's germline CDR1 is LGHNA and CDR2 YSLEER. The CDR3 protein is CASSQDWGAGNYGYTF. The CDR3 coding sequence is TGCGCCAGCAGCCAAGACTGGGGGGCCGGTAACTATGGCTACACCTTC.

This clonotype was counted ten times or more. The rearrangement links TRBV7-2 to TRBJ2-2, with no clear D. There are 15 residues in the CDR3. V lost 5 bases and J lost 1, with 11 bases in between. Germline CDR1 reads SGHTA; CDR2 reads FQGNSA. CDR3 sequence reads: CASSPLGRNTGELFF. The CDR3 coding sequence is TGTGCCAGCAGCCCCCTCGGACGGAACACCGGGGAGCTGTTTTTT.

Only one count was recorded for this clonotype. CDR3 sequence: CASSLGAVSSYNEQFF. The CDR3 DNA follows: TGCGCCAGCAGCTTGGGTGCGGTAAGCTCCTACAATGAGCAGTTCTTC. The chain combines TRBV5-1 with TRBJ2-1; D is undetermined. CDR1 is SGHRS, CDR2 YFSETQ, per germline. V was shortened by 0 bases and J by 0 bases, with 10 bases between the two germline ends. The CDR3 spans 16 residues.